This TCR beta chain was observed in a study of blood T cells in healthy people across ages. Overall study findings and caveats: Comparison with aged donors showed that long-lived donors had more naive CD4+ cells and higher diversity. Diversity figures based on one million T cells were deemed too low.

The second PCR ran 7 to 11 cycles with a sample-barcoded 5' primer and J-beta primers. TCRdb passed the 5' RACE reads through MiXCR, listing each CDR3 protein once. There are fewer than 800,000 distinct CDR3 sequences in the sample; roughly 32% occur only once, and 15% lies in the top ten. As concerns this clonotype: The antigen is not known. One base away lies a much larger clone, so this may be a sequencing read error. The conserved phenylalanine or tryptophan normally closing the CDR3 is absent here, so this likely arose from a read error.

In germline, CDR1 is WSHSY, CDR2 SAAADI. CDR3 length equals 12 residues. V lost 8 bases to trimming and J lost 5 bases; unmatched junction nucleotides: 5. The sequencing sample was made of blood. The V gene is TRBV10-2, the J gene TRBJ1-2, with TRBD1 matching over 7 bases. The receptor comes from an elderly woman in good health. The CDR3 sequence: CASGQGGYGYTC. CDR3 nucleotide sequence: TGCGCCAGCGGGCAGGGGGGGTATGGCTACACCTGC.